These 32 T cell receptor beta chains originate from one sample sequenced in a study of T-cell memory formation after mild COVID-19. TCRdb passed the 5' RACE reads through MiXCR, listing each CDR3 protein once. This sample yields approximately 290,000 distinct CDR3 sequences, of which less than 20% are seen a single time; about a fifth belongs to the top ten. Sequenced sample: PBMCs or a T cell subset sorted from them (not recorded which). Receptor source: a man between 18 and 35 years old who had mild COVID-19 (a few samples of this study predate the infection). Cell type and time point are not known.

This chain uses TRBV7-2 with TRBJ2-5, with D unclear. The CDR3 spans 15 residues. Germline V gene lookup returns CDR1 SGHTA and CDR2 FQGNSA. V was pared by 1 base and J by 1 base, with 10 bases between. As DNA, the CDR3 is TGTGCCAGCAGCTTAGGGGCGGCACTCCAAGAGACCCAGTACTTC. As protein: CASSLGAALQETQYF.

The rearrangement joins TRBV5-1 to TRBJ2-7; D tentatively fits TRBD1 or TRBD2 (5 bases each). Trimming shortened V by 0 bases and J by 7 bases, and 14 bases separated the two germline ends. CDR1 is SGHRS and CDR2 is YFSETQ in the germline V gene. The CDR3 is 14 amino acids. The CDR3 here is CASSLAGTGREQYF. In DNA form, the CDR3 reads TGCGCCAGCAGCTTGGCGGGGACGGGGCGGGAGCAGTACTTC.

Only a few counts were recorded for this clonotype. The V and J genes are TRBV6-5 and TRBJ2-7; 9 nucleotides line up with TRBD1. Germline V gene lookup returns CDR1 MNHEY and CDR2 SVGAGI. V trimming: 2 bases; J trimming: 1 base; junction bases outside the gene matches: 3. CDR3 length equals 15 residues. This CDR3 is CASSYAQGASYEQYV. In DNA form, the CDR3 reads TGTGCCAGCAGTTACGCACAGGGGGCTTCCTACGAGCAGTACGTC.

This chain connects TRBV30 to TRBJ1-2; D not certain. The CDR3 has 16 residues. The V end was cut by 1 base, the J end by 3 bases, with 18 bases between. Germline CDR1 GTSNPN, CDR2 SVGIG (reference sequence). CDR3 sequence (DNA): TGTGCCTGGAGTGAGTCGGGGAGATTCGACTACTATGGCTACACCTTC. Encoded protein: CAWSESGRFDYYGYTF.

The rearrangement joins TRBV6-6 to TRBJ2-1; 12 bases fit TRBD2. The germline V gene encodes CDR1 MNHNY and CDR2 SVGAGI (reference sequence). The CDR3 consists of 18 residues. V was pared by 2 bases and J by 12 bases, with 17 bases of the junction left unmatched. CDR3 region: CASSYGDRASLAGGPQFF. In DNA form, the CDR3 reads TGTGCCAGCAGTTACGGGGACAGGGCATCTCTAGCGGGGGGGCCGCAGTTCTTC.

The table lists this clonotype with a few counts. The CDR3 nucleotides read TGTGCCAGCAGTTACAGGGACAAGACCCAGTACTTC. Encoded protein: CASSYRDKTQYF. The rearrangement uses TRBV6-5 and TRBJ2-5; D is possibly TRBD1 (6 bases). The germline V and J ends were trimmed by 2 bases and 6 bases, with 7 bases remaining between them. Germline CDR1 and CDR2: MNHEY and SVGAGI. The CDR3 is made up of 12 amino acids.

The rearrangement joins TRBV9 to TRBJ1-4, with a tentative D call TRBD1 (6 bases). Germline-derived CDR1 and CDR2 are SGDLS and YYNGEE. The CDR3 runs to 15 residues. The germline V and J ends were trimmed by 3 bases and 5 bases, with 14 bases remaining between them. CDR3 in DNA: TGTGCCAGCAGCGCGACCGACAGGCCAAATGAAAAACTGTTTTTT. Its translation is CASSATDRPNEKLFF.

This clonotype was seen a few times. The V call is TRBV12-3 or TRBV12-4, the J call TRBJ2-7; D gene ambiguous. Trimming removed 3 bases at V and 5 bases at J, with 8 bases between. The CDR3 spans 12 residues. The CDR3 bases are TGTGCCAGCAGTTTTGCGGCGGACGAGCAGTACTTC. Protein sequence: CASSFAADEQYF.

The chain joins TRBV7-8 to TRBJ1-5, with D unclear. Germline CDR1 reads SGHVS; CDR2 reads FQNEAQ. The CDR3 consists of 14 residues. V was pared by 2 bases and J by 7 bases, with 12 bases between. The CDR3 sequence: CASSLFGVGQPQHF. The CDR3 DNA sequence: TGTGCCAGCAGCTTATTCGGTGTCGGACAGCCCCAGCATTTT. Filled out from reference TRBV7-8 and TRBJ1-5, the complete variable domain reads GAGVSQSPRYKVAKRGQDVALRCDPISGHVSLFWYQQALGQGPEFLTYFQNEAQLDKSGLPSDRFFAERPEGSVSTLKIQRTQQEDSAVYLCASSLFGVGQPQHFGDGTRLSIL.

This clonotype was picked up many times. The chain uses TRBV27 and TRBJ2-1; D gene uncertain. The CDR3 has 12 residues. Germline-derived CDR1 and CDR2 are MNHEY and SMNVEV (reference sequence). Trimming pared 5 bases from V and 10 bases from J, leaving 12 bases between. The CDR3 DNA sequence: TGTGCCAGCAGTAATAACTTAAGAGAGCAGTTCTTC. Protein sequence: CASSNNLREQFF.

This sequence joins TRBV6-1 and TRBJ2-5; D is uncertain. Per the germline V gene, CDR1 is MNHNS and CDR2 is SASEGT. Trimming left V 3 bases short and J 4 bases short, with 6 bases between. The CDR3 loop spans 12 amino acids. The CDR3, as DNA: TGTGCCAGCAGTGAGTGGGGAGAGACCCAGTACTTC. It is translated as CASSEWGETQYF.

CDR3 DNA: TGTGCCAGCAGCTCTTGGGCTAAGGGGGGCTACACCTTC. Translating it yields CASSSWAKGGYTF. The chain uses TRBV7-2 and TRBJ1-2; D may be TRBD1 (5 bases). CDR1 and CDR2 from the germline V gene are SGHTA and FQGNSA. The germline V and J ends were trimmed by 4 bases and 8 bases, with 14 bases remaining between them. The CDR3 length is 13 residues.

The chain recombines TRBV29-1 with TRBJ1-2; no clear D. V dropped 4 bases and J dropped 1 base, with 10 bases sitting between them. CDR1 and CDR2 (germline): SQVTM, ANQGSEA. This CDR3 contains 13 residues. CDR3 loop: CSVGMTLNYGYTF. CDR3 nucleotides: TGCAGCGTTGGGATGACACTTAACTATGGCTACACCTTC.

The V call is TRBV7-3, the J call TRBJ2-5; 10 bases match TRBD2. This CDR3 is 14 amino acids long. Germline V gene lookup returns CDR1 SGHTA and CDR2 FQGTGA. With V trimmed by 5 bases and J by 4 bases, 4 bases remained unmatched. Written as DNA, the CDR3 is TGTGCCAGCAGCGTTACTAGCGGGGCAGAGACCCAGTACTTC. It codes for CASSVTSGAETQYF.

This clonotype has a handful of counts. The genes are TRBV6-5 and TRBJ2-4; D gene uncertain. Looked up from germline, CDR1 is MNHEY and CDR2 is SVGAGI. V shed 8 bases and J shed 1 base, with 15 bases lying between them. The CDR3 totals 15 residues. CDR3 residues: CASGAGVGAKNIQYF. The CDR3 bases are TGTGCCAGCGGCGCCGGCGTTGGGGCCAAAAACATTCAGTACTTC.

This clonotype has a handful of counts. The chain has TRBV9 and TRBJ2-7, with 9 nucleotides matching TRBD1. The CDR3 covers 19 residues. Germline V gene lookup returns CDR1 SGDLS and CDR2 YYNGEE. The V and J ends lost 0 bases and 4 bases, in that order; junction bases with no gene match: 17. DNA of the CDR3: TGTGCCAGCAGCGTAGGTCTCAGGATTAGTGGGACAGGGCCTTACGAGCAGTACTTC. Translating gives CASSVGLRISGTGPYEQYF.

The chain has TRBV9 and TRBJ1-3; perhaps TRBD1 as D (6 bases). CDR1 and CDR2 (germline): SGDLS, YYNGEE. The length of the CDR3 is 16 residues. V lost 3 bases, J lost 0 bases, and 13 bases lay in between. In nucleotides, the CDR3 is TGTGCCAGCAGCGGAGAACAGGGCTCCTCTGGAAACACCATATATTTT. Translating gives CASSGEQGSSGNTIYF.

This chain connects TRBV5-1 to TRBJ1-2; D uncertain. The CDR3 length is 14 residues. Germline V lookup: CDR1 SGHRS, CDR2 YFSETQ. Trimming pared 4 bases from V and 0 bases from J, leaving 10 bases between. CDR3 DNA: TGCGCCAGCAGCGCTGACCCTGCTAACTATGGCTACACCTTC. Translation: CASSADPANYGYTF.

This chain joins TRBV4-3 and TRBJ1-4, with D possibly being TRBD1 (5 bases). The CDR3 loop spans 16 amino acids. The germline V gene encodes CDR1 LGHNA and CDR2 YSLEER. V lost 0 bases, J lost 5 bases, and 13 bases lay in between. CDR3: CASSQDLSGDNEKLFF. CDR3 nucleotides: TGCGCCAGCAGCCAAGATCTCTCGGGGGACAATGAAAAACTGTTTTTT.

The chain uses TRBV20-1 and TRBJ1-1, with no clear D. In germline, CDR1 is DFQATT, CDR2 SNEGSKA (reference sequence). With 0 bases removed from V and 1 base from J, the gap between germline ends came to 18 bases. The CDR3 is 17 residues long. DNA for the CDR3: TGCAGTGCTAGAGATCGAGGTGGCAGGCCTTGGAACACTGAAGCTTTCTTT. Protein sequence: CSARDRGGRPWNTEAFF.

The V call is TRBV4-1, the J call TRBJ2-3; D gene uncertain. The CDR3 is 13 residues long. Germline values: CDR1 MGHRA, CDR2 YSYEKL. V gave up 0 bases and J gave up 6 bases, with 7 bases separating them. The CDR3 protein is CASSQDGVDTQYF. The CDR3 bases are TGCGCCAGCAGCCAAGATGGGGTGGATACGCAGTATTTT.

The CDR3 coding sequence is TGCGCCAGCAGCTTGGTTGGGACAGGGGGCGACGAGCAGTACTTC. Its protein is CASSLVGTGGDEQYF. The rearrangement joins TRBV5-1 to TRBJ2-7; 12 nucleotides agree with TRBD1. CDR3 length equals 15 residues. Germline CDR1 is SGHRS and CDR2 is YFSETQ. After removal of 0 bases from V and 5 bases from J, the junction contained 3 bases not matched to a gene.

This clonotype occurred a few times. V and J are TRBV4-3 and TRBJ2-3; D is undetermined. Germline CDR1 is LGHNA and CDR2 is YSLEER. V shed 0 bases and J shed 6 bases, with 13 bases lying between them. The CDR3 spans 15 residues. Here the CDR3 DNA reads TGCGCCAGCAGCCAAGACCTTAGGAGTTTGGATACGCAGTATTTT. Its protein product is CASSQDLRSLDTQYF.

The chain has TRBV11-2 and TRBJ1-1, with TRBD1 identical over 7 bases. Germline V gives CDR1 SGHAT, CDR2 FQNNGV. J lost 1 base, V lost 5 bases, and 1 base had no gene match. The CDR3 is 13 residues long. For the CDR3, the DNA is TGTGCCAGCAGCAGGACAGGGAACACTGAAGCTTTCTTT. This gives the protein CASSRTGNTEAFF.

This clonotype occurred a few times. The chain couples TRBV9 to TRBJ2-3; the match to TRBD2 covers 7 bases. The trim removed 4 bases at V and 4 bases at J, leaving 9 bases unmatched. CDR1 and CDR2 (germline): SGDLS, YYNGEE. The CDR3 loop spans 15 amino acids. CDR3 DNA sequence: TGTGCCAGCAGCCCGGGGGGTTCCCTCCCAGATACGCAGTATTTT. Its protein product is CASSPGGSLPDTQYF.

The chain carries TRBV6-2 or TRBV6-3 and TRBJ1-1; the D is unclear. V lost 4 bases, J lost 3 bases, and 9 bases lay in between. CDR1 and CDR2 (germline): MNHEY, SVGEGT. The CDR3 has 13 residues. CDR3 region: CASSFEIYTEAFF. In nucleotides, the CDR3 is TGTGCCAGCAGTTTCGAAATATACACTGAAGCTTTCTTT.

CDR3 bases: TGTGCCAGCAGCGTAGCTCCAGCGGGGGAGGACGAGCAGTACTTC. Its translation is CASSVAPAGEDEQYF. The V call is TRBV9, the J call TRBJ2-7; TRBD2 aligns across 8 bases. Germline CDR1 and CDR2: SGDLS and YYNGEE. The CDR3 loop spans 15 amino acids. V was pared by 0 bases and J by 5 bases, with 7 bases of the junction left unmatched.

The J gene is TRBJ2-1, the V gene TRBV9; the D gene is possibly TRBD2 (5 bases). The CDR3 has 16 amino acids. The V end was cut by 0 bases, the J end by 1 base, with 11 bases between. Germline V gives CDR1 SGDLS, CDR2 YYNGEE. As DNA, the CDR3 is TGTGCCAGCAGCGTAGAATCACGAGGGTCCTACAATGAGCAGTTCTTC. It encodes CASSVESRGSYNEQFF. The variable domain in full, with the rest retrieved from reference TRBV9 and TRBJ2-1, is DSGVTQTPKHLITATGQRVTLRCSPRSGDLSVYWYQQSLDQGLQFLIQYYNGEERAKGNILERFSAQQFPDLHSELNLSSLELGDSALYFCASSVESRGSYNEQFFGPGTRLTVL.

This clonotype was recorded many times. The CDR3 sequence is CASSPSGGRRNEQFF. The CDR3 DNA sequence: TGTGCCAGCAGTCCCAGCGGGGGGAGACGCAATGAGCAGTTCTTC. The chain employs TRBV6-5 and TRBJ2-1; 9 bases map to TRBD2. V dropped 5 bases and J dropped 6; count of bases not matched to a gene: 8. Germline-derived CDR1 and CDR2 are MNHEY and SVGAGI. There are 15 residues in the CDR3.

This clonotype occurred many times. This chain joins TRBV10-3 and TRBJ1-4; 8 nucleotides align to TRBD1. Germline trimming cut 6 bases from V and 8 bases from J; bases unmatched to any gene: 5. Germline loops: CDR1 ENHRY, CDR2 SYGVKD. The CDR3 sequence is 13 residues long. The CDR3 DNA follows: TGTGCCATCAGCGGACAGGGAGAGGAAAAACTGTTTTTT. As protein: CAISGQGEEKLFF.

V is TRBV5-1 and J is TRBJ2-7; D unresolved. V was clipped by 7 bases and J by 2 bases, with 16 bases between them. This CDR3 is built from 14 residues. Per germline, CDR1 SGHRS and CDR2 YFSETQ. The CDR3 reads CASRLDPSPYEQYF. CDR3 DNA: TGCGCCAGCCGCCTGGACCCCTCGCCCTACGAGCAGTACTTC.

A word on this clonotype: One end of the junction is discordant with germline, which a read error may explain. The chain has TRBV10-3 and TRBJ1-1, with unresolved D. The CDR3 loop spans 16 amino acids. Per germline, CDR1 ENHRY and CDR2 SYGVKD. The CDR3 loop reads CANSGGGQDGNTEAFF. DNA of the CDR3: TGTGCCAACAGTGGAGGAGGGCAGGATGGGAACACTGAAGCTTTCTTT.